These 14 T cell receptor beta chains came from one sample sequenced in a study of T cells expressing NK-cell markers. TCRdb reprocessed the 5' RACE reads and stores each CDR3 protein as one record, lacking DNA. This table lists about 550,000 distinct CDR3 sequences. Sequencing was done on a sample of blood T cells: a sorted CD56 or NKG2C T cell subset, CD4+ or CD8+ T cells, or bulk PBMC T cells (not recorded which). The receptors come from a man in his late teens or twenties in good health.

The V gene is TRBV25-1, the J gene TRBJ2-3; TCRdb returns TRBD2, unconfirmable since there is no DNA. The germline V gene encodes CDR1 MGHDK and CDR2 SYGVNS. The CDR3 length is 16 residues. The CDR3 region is CASSVPGLIHTDTQYF.

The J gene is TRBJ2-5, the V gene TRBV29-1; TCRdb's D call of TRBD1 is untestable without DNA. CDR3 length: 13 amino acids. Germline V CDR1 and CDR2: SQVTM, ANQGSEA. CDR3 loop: CSVAGQRQETQYF.

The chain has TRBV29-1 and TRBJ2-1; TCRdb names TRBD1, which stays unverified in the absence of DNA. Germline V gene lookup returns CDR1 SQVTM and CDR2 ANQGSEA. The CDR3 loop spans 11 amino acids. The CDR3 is CSVDSGHEQFF.

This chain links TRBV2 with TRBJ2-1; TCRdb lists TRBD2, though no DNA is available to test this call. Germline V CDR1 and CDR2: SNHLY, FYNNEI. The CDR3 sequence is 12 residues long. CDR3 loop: CATGSPPNEQFF.

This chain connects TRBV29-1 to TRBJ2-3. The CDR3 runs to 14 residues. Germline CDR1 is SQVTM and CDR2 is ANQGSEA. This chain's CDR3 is CSVGLLQDTDTQYF.

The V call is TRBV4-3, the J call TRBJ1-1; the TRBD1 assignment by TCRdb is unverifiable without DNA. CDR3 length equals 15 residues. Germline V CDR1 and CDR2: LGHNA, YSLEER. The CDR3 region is CASSQDARGGTEAFF.

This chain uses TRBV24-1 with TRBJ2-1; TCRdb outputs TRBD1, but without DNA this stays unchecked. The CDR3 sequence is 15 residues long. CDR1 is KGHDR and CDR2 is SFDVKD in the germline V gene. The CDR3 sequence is CATSDTTGTGDEQFF.

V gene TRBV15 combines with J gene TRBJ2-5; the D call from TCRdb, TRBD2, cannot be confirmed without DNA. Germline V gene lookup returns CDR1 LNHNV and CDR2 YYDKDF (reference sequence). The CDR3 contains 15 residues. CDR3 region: CATSGEMASEETQYF.

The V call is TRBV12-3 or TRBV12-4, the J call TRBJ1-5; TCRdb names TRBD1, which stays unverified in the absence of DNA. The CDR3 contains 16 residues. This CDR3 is CASSFYGTGYLQPQHF.

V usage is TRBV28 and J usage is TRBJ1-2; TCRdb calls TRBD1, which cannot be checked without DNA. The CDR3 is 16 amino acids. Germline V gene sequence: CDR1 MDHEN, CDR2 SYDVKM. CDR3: CASSLGRAGANYGYTF.

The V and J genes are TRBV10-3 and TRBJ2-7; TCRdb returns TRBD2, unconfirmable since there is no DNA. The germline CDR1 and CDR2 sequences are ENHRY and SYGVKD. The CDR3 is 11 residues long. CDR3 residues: CAITAGHEQYF.

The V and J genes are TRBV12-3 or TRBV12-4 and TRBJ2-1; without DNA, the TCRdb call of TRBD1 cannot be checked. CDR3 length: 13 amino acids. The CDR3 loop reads CASSQSGRDEQFF.

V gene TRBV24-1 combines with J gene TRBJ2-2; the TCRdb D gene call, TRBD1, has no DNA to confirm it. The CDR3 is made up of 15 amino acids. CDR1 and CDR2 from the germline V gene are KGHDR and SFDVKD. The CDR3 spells CATSDAGDLPGELFF.

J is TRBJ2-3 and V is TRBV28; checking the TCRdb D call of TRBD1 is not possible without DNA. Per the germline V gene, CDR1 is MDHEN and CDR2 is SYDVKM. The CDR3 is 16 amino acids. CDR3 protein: CASSLTPTGGRDTQYF.